This paragraph reports one T cell receptor beta chain. The antigen remains undetermined. Each CDR3 protein gets one entry after TCRdb re-called the 5' RACE reads with MiXCR. The repertoire holds a few hundred thousand distinct CDR3 sequences, with roughly 20% as singletons. V lost 5 bases, J lost 5 bases, and 15 bases stayed unmatched. This CDR3 has 17 amino acids. Germline V gene data show CDR1 as SGHVS and CDR2 as FQNEAQ. The data stem from a study of T-cell memory formation after mild COVID-19. Study-level results: Among contracting clones, CD4+ were mainly CM/EM and CD8+ enriched in EMRA. Day 15 to 85 contractors were CD4/CD8 balanced; later expanders leaned CD4+.

The TCR sequence derives from a man aged 18 to 30 who had mild COVID-19 (a few samples of this study predate the infection). Cell type and time point are not known. The sequenced sample consisted of PBMCs or a T cell subset sorted from them (not recorded which). The chain couples TRBV7-8 to TRBJ2-1; 7 bases are shared with TRBD1. The CDR3 here is CASSVTGFSAPDNEQFF. The CDR3 coding sequence is TGTGCCAGCAGCGTGACAGGGTTTAGCGCCCCCGACAATGAGCAGTTCTTC.